The clone carrying this T cell receptor (beta chain) appeared a few times. Using immunoSEQ multiplex PCR, the repertoire was profiled, and TCRdb retains in-frame clones only, with some absent. This table has 100,000 to 150,000 clones, approximately 85% appearing once. The CDR3 length is 14 residues. Per germline, CDR1 SGHNT and CDR2 YENEEA. V lost 7 bases and J lost 3, with 15 bases in between. The entry originates in a study of blood T cell repertoires in COVID-19. Study details: Spain, Italy and the United States supplied samples that represented acute and convalescent COVID-19.

Sequenced: peripheral blood. V and J are TRBV11-3 and TRBJ1-1; D is unclear. This receptor was obtained from an elderly man with active or convalescent COVID-19. The chain's CDR3 is CASKRSARDTEAFF. CDR3 bases: TGTGCCAGCAAGAGATCCGCGAGAGACACTGAAGCTTTCTTT.